The T cell receptor beta chain under discussion was sequenced for a study of cytomegalovirus exposure and HLA in healthy donors. Germline V gene data show CDR1 as SEHNR and CDR2 as FQNEAQ (reference sequence). V lost 0 bases to trimming and J lost 3 bases, with 9 bases between them. The CDR3 contains 15 residues. Study-wide findings and caveats: The availability of immune exposure information extended only to CMV serostatus. Being productive about 90% or about 30% of the time was typical of most TCR beta V segments in an earlier analysis. Later analysis identified a missense DCLRE1C variant that was linked to TCR beta V- and J-gene trimming.

Note on this clone: Its antigen is unknown.

PCR employed 60 Vbeta and 13 Jbeta primers. Original methodology: Around 10 million shared chains were among about 80 million unique TCR beta chains counted in a later analysis. The assay was immunoSEQ multiplex PCR, and TCRdb's table has in-frame clones only and misses some. V, J and clone size derive from that table, while D and trimming were established from the DNA sequence. The table for this sample gives around 65,000 clones. The TCR comes from a man aged 25-45 years in good health and CMV-seropositive. The rearrangement links TRBV7-9 to TRBJ1-3; D remains unclear. Sequenced input: PBMCs. CDR3 region: CASSLAAGDGNTIYF. The CDR3 DNA reads as TGTGCCAGCAGCTTAGCTGCGGGCGATGGAAACACCATATATTTT.